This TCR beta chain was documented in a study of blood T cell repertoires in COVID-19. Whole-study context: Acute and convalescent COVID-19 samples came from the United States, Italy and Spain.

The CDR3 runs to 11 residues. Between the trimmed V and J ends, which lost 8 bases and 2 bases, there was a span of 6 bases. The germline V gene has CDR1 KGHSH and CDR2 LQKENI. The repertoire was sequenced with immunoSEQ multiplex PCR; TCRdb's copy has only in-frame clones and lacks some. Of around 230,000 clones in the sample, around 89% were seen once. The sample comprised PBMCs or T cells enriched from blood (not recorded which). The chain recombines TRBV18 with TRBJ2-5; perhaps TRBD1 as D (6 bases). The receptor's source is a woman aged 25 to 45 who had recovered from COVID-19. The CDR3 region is CASQGQETQYF. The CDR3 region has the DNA TGTGCCAGCCAGGGGCAAGAGACCCAGTACTTC.